Sequencing of this T cell receptor (beta chain) was carried out in a study of cytomegalovirus exposure and HLA in healthy donors. Losses at the gene ends were 4 bases for V and 5 bases for J; bases not matched to a gene: 8. CDR3 length equals 16 residues. The germline CDR1 and CDR2 sequences are SGHDN and FVKESK. A note on this clone: No antigen is known for it.

Primers for the PCR totalled 60 Vbeta and 13 Jbeta. The repertoire was sequenced with immunoSEQ multiplex PCR; TCRdb's copy has only in-frame clones and lacks some. This specimen shows about 92,000 clones; the ten leading clones hold approximately 15%. General study results and limits: For TCR beta chains, V- and J-gene trimming was later linked to a missense DCLRE1C variant.

The rearrangement links TRBV14 to TRBJ2-2; 9 bases are a match to TRBD1. This receptor was identified in a man in his fifties in good health and CMV-seropositive. Sequenced input: PBMCs. The CDR3 region is CASSPGTGTLTGELFF. The CDR3 DNA sequence: TGTGCCAGCAGCCCTGGGACAGGGACTTTGACCGGGGAGCTGTTTTTT.